This TCR beta chain was retrieved from a study of blood T cell repertoires in COVID-19 (TCRdb year 2020). Regarding the complete study: Collaborator samples came from the United States, Italy and Spain and covered acute and convalescent phases of COVID-19. The material from the prospective study consisted of cDNA or gDNA derived from T cells, B-cell-depleted T cells, or PBMCs. The dataset comprised deeply sampled blood TCRbeta repertoires from subjects exposed to, actively infected with, or recovered from COVID-19. The repertoires were released in a freely available public database intended as a resource for research on the immune response to SARS-CoV-2. Samples came from the ongoing ImmuneRACE study (first 160 participants) plus 1,254 subjects from 6 global collaborators. A de-identified subject ID, COVID-19 status, age in years and sex were almost always included in the sample metadata. Where HLA class I and class II types were available, the types were taken from metadata supplied by the sample provider, not from assay-based typing. Results and caveats for the whole study, not just this receptor: The quantity of clinical and demographic metadata differed by source and by participant and was supplied without curation.

With respect to this clone: Its antigen target is currently unknown. Base qualities were left out, and no much larger clone turns up one base away.

The collaborating institutions used their own protocols to collect whole blood in K2EDTA tubes. For TCRbeta analysis, collaborator samples were shipped as frozen whole blood, as isolated PBMCs, or as DNA extracted from either sample type. TCRbeta CDR3 regions were amplified from genomic DNA using the immunoSEQ Assay, a bias-controlled multiplex PCR. In the paper's pipeline: The number of nucleated cells in each sample was estimated by amplification of reference gene primers within the assay. To quantify the absolute abundance of each unique TCRbeta CDR3 rearrangement, sequence reads were collapsed and filtered. For each sample, productive Simpson clonality was calculated as the square root of Simpson's diversity index across productive rearrangements. TCRdb provides this immuneACCESS table in a form limited to in-frame rearrangements. Some clones are lacking; in checked studies, under half of them reflect an unresolved V gene, and why the rest are absent is not known. Clone size and the V and J calls come from that table; the DNA yielded D and trimming. In this sample the table shows under 250,000 clones, about four fifths of which occur a single time. Approximately 2.5% of the sample is held by the ten biggest clonotypes.

Including cysteine and phenylalanine, the CDR3 has 15 amino acids. Of the read, only the CDR3 DNA is kept; its 45 bases are in frame from base 1. CDR1 and CDR2, looked up from the germline V gene (reference sequence), are LNHDA and SQIVND. Trimming takes 3 bases from V and 0 bases from J, and the germline ends sit 6 bases apart. Recombination joined TRBV19 with TRBJ2-6; 5 matching bases give a weak D call of TRBD1. Sample: peripheral blood. The receptor was isolated from a woman aged 60 to 75 with acute or convalescent COVID-19. The nucleotides are TGTGCCAGTAGTATGGGGCCCTCTGGGGCCAACGTCCTGACTTTC. Translation gives CASSMGPSGANVLTF.